This T cell receptor (delta chain) originates from a study of gamma-delta chains in newborns, infants, children. About the study: Innate gammadelta T cells reportedly expand polyclonally right after birth, driven by microbial exposure, per the title.

TCRdb re-called clones from the reads via CATT. The sample contains over 950 delta-chain clones, around 3.4% of which appear only once. Germline-derived CDR1 and CDR2 are GEAIGNYY and EKD. The CDR3 sequence is 19 residues long. This clone was seen only a few times. A far larger clone is one base from this, pointing to a likely read error. This CDR3 is also generated by other DNA sequences in the sample. The chain joins TRDV2 to TRDJ1; D unresolved. Sequencing input: blood. The sequence came from a child who was a newborn, infant or young child, either healthy, febrile or measles-vaccinated (not recorded which). DNA for the CDR3: TGTGCCTGCGACACCGCTCCCGTTGGGCGTGATAAGCACACCGATAAACTCATCTTT. Its protein is CACDTAPVGRDKHTDKLIF.